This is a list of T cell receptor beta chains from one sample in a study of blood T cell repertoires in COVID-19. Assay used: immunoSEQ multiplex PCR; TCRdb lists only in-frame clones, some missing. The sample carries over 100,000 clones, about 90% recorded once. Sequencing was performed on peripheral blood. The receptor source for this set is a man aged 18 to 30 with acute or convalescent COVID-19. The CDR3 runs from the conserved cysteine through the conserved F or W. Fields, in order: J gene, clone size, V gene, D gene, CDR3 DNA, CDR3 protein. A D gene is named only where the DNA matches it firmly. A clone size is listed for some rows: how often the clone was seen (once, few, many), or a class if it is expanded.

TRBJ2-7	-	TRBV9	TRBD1	TGTGCCAGCAGCCCCCGGACAGGGGGGTCCTACGAGCAGTACTTC	CASSPRTGGSYEQYF
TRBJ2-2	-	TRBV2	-	TGTGCCAGCAGTGCAAACACCGGGGAGCTGTTTTTT	CASSANTGELFF
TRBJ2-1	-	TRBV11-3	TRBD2	TGTGCCAGCAGCTTAGGGCGGGGGGCTTACAATGAGCAGTTCTTC	CASSLGRGAYNEQFF
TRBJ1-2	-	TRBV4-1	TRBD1	TGCGCCAGCAGCTTTGACAGGGGGCAAACTAACTATGGCTACACCTTC	CASSFDRGQTNYGYTF
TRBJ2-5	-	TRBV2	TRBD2	TGTGCCAGCAGTGGTGGTGGACTAGCGGAAGAGACCCAGTACTTC	CASSGGGLAEETQYF
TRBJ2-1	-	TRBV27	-	TGTGCCAGCAGTCCTTCCTACAATGAGCAGTTCTTC	CASSPSYNEQFF
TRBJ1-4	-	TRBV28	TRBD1	TGTGCCAGCAGTTATCTTACCGGGACAGGGGAAAAACTGTTTTTT	CASSYLTGTGEKLFF
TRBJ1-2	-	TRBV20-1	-	TGCAGTGCTAACACAGAGTATGGCTACACCTTC	CSANTEYGYTF
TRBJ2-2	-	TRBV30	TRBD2	TGTGCCTGGAGTGGACTAGCGGGAGTCACCGGGGAGCTGTTTTTT	CAWSGLAGVTGELFF
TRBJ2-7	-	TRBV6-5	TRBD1	TGTGCCAGCAGTTACGTACAGGGGCCATACGAGCAGTACTTC	CASSYVQGPYEQYF
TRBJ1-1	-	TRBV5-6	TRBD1	TGTGCCAGCAGCTTGGGGACAGGGTACACTGAAGCTTTCTTT	CASSLGTGYTEAFF
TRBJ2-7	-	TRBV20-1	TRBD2	TGCAGTGCTAGAGAGGGACTACAGCAGTACTTC	CSAREGLQQYF
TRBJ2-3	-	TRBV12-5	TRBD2	TGTGCTAGTGGAGGACTAGCGGGAGGGCCCGTTATCGCAGATACGCAGTATTTT	CASGGLAGGPVIADTQYF
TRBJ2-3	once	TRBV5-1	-	TGCGCCAGCAGCTTCTCTAGCCCAGACACAGATACGCAGTATTTT	CASSFSSPDTDTQYF
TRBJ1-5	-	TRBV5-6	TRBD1	TGTGCCAGCAGCTTGGCCCGGGACAGGGGCTTCGCTGGGAATCAGCCCCAGCATTTT	CASSLARDRGFAGNQPQHF
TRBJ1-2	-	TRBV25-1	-	TGTGCCAGCAGTGACCGGGTAGGACTGAACTATGGCTACACCTTC	CASSDRVGLNYGYTF
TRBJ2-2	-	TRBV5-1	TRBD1	TGCGCCAGCCAAGGGACAGTGAACACCGGGGAGCTGTTTTTT	CASQGTVNTGELFF
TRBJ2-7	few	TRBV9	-	TGTGCCAGCAGCGTAGGATGGACAGCGACCTCCTACGAGCAGTACTTC	CASSVGWTATSYEQYF
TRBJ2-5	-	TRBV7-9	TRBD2	TGTGCCAGCAGCGCCCGGACTAGCGGGGGAGGGACCCAGTACTTC	CASSARTSGGGTQYF
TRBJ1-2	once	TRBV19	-	TGTGCCAGTAGTATACGGGGAGCCTATGGCTACACCTTC	CASSIRGAYGYTF
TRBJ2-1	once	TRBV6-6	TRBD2	TGTGCCAGCAGTTACCCTGGGCTAGCGGGAGTCAATGAGCAGTTCTTC	CASSYPGLAGVNEQFF
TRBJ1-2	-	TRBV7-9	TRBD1	TGTGCCAGCAGCTTAGTGGGGACAGGGCTCTATGGCTACACCTTC	CASSLVGTGLYGYTF
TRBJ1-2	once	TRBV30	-	TGTGCCTGGAGTGTACCGGGAGGCTACACCTTC	CAWSVPGGYTF
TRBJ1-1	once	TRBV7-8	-	TGTGCCAGCAGCTTCCCAGGGTGGGTACCGGTCACTGAAGCTTTCTTT	CASSFPGWVPVTEAFF
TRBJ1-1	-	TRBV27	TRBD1	TGTGCCAGTGCCTGGGACAGGTCGAACACTGAAGCTTTCTTT	CASAWDRSNTEAFF
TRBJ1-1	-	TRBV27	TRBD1	TGTGCCAGCAGTTCGGGGACAGGGTTGGTCACTGAAGCTTTCTTT	CASSSGTGLVTEAFF
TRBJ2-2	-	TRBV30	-	TGTGCCTGGAGTGTGCCAGGCAACACCGGGGAGCTGTTTTTT	CAWSVPGNTGELFF
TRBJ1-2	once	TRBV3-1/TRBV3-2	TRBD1	TGTGCCAGCAGCCCACTCACAGGGGTGGCGGACTATGGCTACACCTTC	CASSPLTGVADYGYTF
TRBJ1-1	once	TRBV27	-	TGTGCCAGCACAACGCCGGGTCGAGTATCTGAAGCTTTCTTT	CASTTPGRVSEAFF
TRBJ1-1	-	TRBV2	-	TGTGCCAGCAGTGACGTGGGCAAACCGAACACTGAAGCTTTCTTT	CASSDVGKPNTEAFF
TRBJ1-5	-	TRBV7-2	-	TGTGCCAGCAGCTTAGGTAGGGCAGGGTGGGAGCCCCAGCATTTT	CASSLGRAGWEPQHF
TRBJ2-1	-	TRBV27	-	TGTGCCAGCAGTTCCGCTGTGGGGGGTGAGCAGTTCTTC	CASSSAVGGEQFF
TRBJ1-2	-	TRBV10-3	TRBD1	TGTGCCATCAGTGAGTCGAGCCCTTCCGAGACAGGGGGCGAAAGCTATGGCTACACCTTC	CAISESSPSETGGESYGYTF
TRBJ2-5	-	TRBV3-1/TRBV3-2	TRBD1	TGTGCCAGCAGCCAAATGGGACAGGGGGGCACAGAGACCCAGTACTTC	CASSQMGQGGTETQYF
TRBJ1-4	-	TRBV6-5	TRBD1	TGTGCCAGCAGCCCAGGGACAGATAATGAAAAACTGTTTTTT	CASSPGTDNEKLFF
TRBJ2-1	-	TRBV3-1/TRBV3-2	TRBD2	TGTGCCAGCAGCCGGTGGACTAGCGGGGCAGAAAATGAGCAGTTCTTC	CASSRWTSGAENEQFF
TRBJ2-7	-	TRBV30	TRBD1	TGTGCCTGGATTTCCGGGACAGGGGACTCCTACGAGCAGTACTTC	CAWISGTGDSYEQYF
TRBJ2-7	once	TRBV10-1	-	TGCGCCAGCAGTGAGTCGAGAGGGGGGGACGAGCAGTACTTC	CASSESRGGDEQYF
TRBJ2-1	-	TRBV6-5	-	TGTGCCAGCGGGCCCGACAGGAGTTGGAACAATGAGCAGTTCTTC	CASGPDRSWNNEQFF
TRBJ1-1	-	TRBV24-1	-	TGTGCCACCAGCCAGGGGATGAACACTGAAGCTTTCTTT	CATSQGMNTEAFF